This T cell receptor (beta chain) was identified in a study of cytomegalovirus exposure and HLA in healthy donors. Study-level results: The authors judged a highly shared variant cluster likely a sequencing artifact. Relative to equally common others, HLA-associated TCR beta chains showed greater clonal expansion in a later analysis.

Primers included in the PCR were 60 Vbeta and 13 Jbeta primers. TCRdb keeps only in-frame clones here, not all; method: immunoSEQ multiplex PCR. The sample includes 100,000 to 120,000 clones, 76% of them seen just once. This clone was observed many times. Its specificity is unknown. The sample has other DNA sequences that encode this CDR3 too. The CDR3 covers 17 residues. J lost 8 bases, V lost 1 base, and 14 bases had no gene match. Germline V gene data show CDR1 as SGHDN and CDR2 as FVKESK. The sequenced sample was PBMCs. This TCR derives from a man aged 30 to 39 in good health and CMV-seropositive. V and J are TRBV14 and TRBJ2-1, with TRBD2 matching over 7 bases. The CDR3 nucleotides read TGTGCCAGCAGCCAAGGGGGGGGTATCGGCGCGTTCGATGAGCAGTTCTTC. Protein product: CASSQGGGIGAFDEQFF.